The rows below give T cell receptor beta chains drawn from one sample of a study of CD8 T cells in ankylosing spondylitis. One entry per CDR3 protein, called by TCRdb with MiXCR from the 5' RACE reads. Of around 430,000 distinct CDR3 sequences in the sample, over 15% were seen once. The sequenced material came from blood, either unsorted or a sorted T cell fraction (not recorded which). These receptors came from a male donor with ankylosing spondylitis. Both conserved end residues are trimmed from each CDR3.

j_gene: TRBJ1-1
v_gene: TRBV20-1
CDR3aa: SAATGTGGESTEAF

j_gene: TRBJ1-1
v_gene: TRBV3-1
CDR3aa: ASSQDRVSEAF

j_gene: TRBJ2-2
v_gene: TRBV24-1
CDR3aa: ATRRSDTGELF

j_gene: TRBJ2-7
v_gene: TRBV15
CDR3aa: ATSRGIDIGSYEQY

j_gene: TRBJ2-7
v_gene: TRBV4-1
CDR3aa: ASSHRQGISSYEQY

j_gene: TRBJ2-5
v_gene: TRBV6-1
CDR3aa: ASHSSSGGYQETQY

j_gene: TRBJ2-2
v_gene: TRBV20-1
CDR3aa: SASHRIKNTGELF

j_gene: TRBJ1-2
v_gene: TRBV25-1
CDR3aa: ASSAGQGVLYGYT

j_gene: TRBJ2-1
v_gene: TRBV5-1
CDR3aa: ASSLGVGGSWNEQF

j_gene: TRBJ1-1
v_gene: TRBV3-1
CDR3aa: ASSLMDTEAF

j_gene: TRBJ2-1
v_gene: TRBV18
CDR3aa: ASSPPLAGNYNEQF

j_gene: TRBJ1-1
v_gene: TRBV7-3
CDR3aa: ASSVRWDTEAF

j_gene: TRBJ1-5
v_gene: TRBV20-1
CDR3aa: SASSGTGVQPQH

j_gene: TRBJ1-2
v_gene: TRBV7-6
CDR3aa: ASSLMVGTYGYT

j_gene: TRBJ1-5
v_gene: TRBV6-1
CDR3aa: ASSRDWRGQPQH

j_gene: TRBJ1-2
v_gene: TRBV3-1
CDR3aa: ASSQEAFGYT

j_gene: TRBJ2-5
v_gene: TRBV18
CDR3aa: ASSRTSAETQY

j_gene: TRBJ2-3
v_gene: TRBV16
CDR3aa: ASSQRETAWDTQY

j_gene: TRBJ2-1
v_gene: TRBV7-2
CDR3aa: ASSLFGDEQF

j_gene: TRBJ1-1
v_gene: TRBV5-1
CDR3aa: ASRSQGESGTEAF

j_gene: TRBJ1-2
v_gene: TRBV6-5
CDR3aa: ASSSSRARSHGYT

j_gene: TRBJ2-1
v_gene: TRBV11-3
CDR3aa: ASRRTNGRDEQF

j_gene: TRBJ2-1
v_gene: TRBV10-3
CDR3aa: ATFRTNSNEQF

j_gene: TRBJ1-5
v_gene: TRBV20-1
CDR3aa: SARPTGGRQPQH

j_gene: TRBJ2-7
v_gene: TRBV29-1
CDR3aa: SVSSRGLYEQY

j_gene: TRBJ2-6
v_gene: TRBV11-2
CDR3aa: ASSLDIAGVGANVLT

j_gene: TRBJ1-6
v_gene: TRBV20-1
CDR3aa: SARDGYNSPLH

j_gene: TRBJ2-7
v_gene: TRBV20-1
CDR3aa: SAAGQGIYEQY

j_gene: TRBJ1-6
v_gene: TRBV18
CDR3aa: ASSRDPSYNSPLH

j_gene: TRBJ1-2
v_gene: TRBV29-1
CDR3aa: SVEEQQGNGYT

j_gene: TRBJ2-7
v_gene: TRBV27
CDR3aa: ASNRDRFYEQY

j_gene: TRBJ2-1
v_gene: TRBV7-2
CDR3aa: ASSLQSMTQQF

j_gene: TRBJ2-3
v_gene: TRBV14
CDR3aa: ASSQEAAGTSRDTQY

j_gene: TRBJ2-2
v_gene: TRBV4-2
CDR3aa: ASSQDLPSESGRGGELF

j_gene: TRBJ2-3
v_gene: TRBV5-1
CDR3aa: ASRRGLGDTQY

j_gene: TRBJ2-5
v_gene: TRBV11-2
CDR3aa: ASSPDSGTQY

j_gene: TRBJ1-5
v_gene: TRBV20-1
CDR3aa: SARVYGNQPQH

j_gene: TRBJ2-7
v_gene: TRBV20-1
CDR3aa: SAKRRTNSYEQY

j_gene: TRBJ2-1
v_gene: TRBV20-1
CDR3aa: RGTTRGYEQF

j_gene: TRBJ2-4
v_gene: TRBV24-1
CDR3aa: ATSDLAGGIQY

j_gene: TRBJ1-1
v_gene: TRBV7-6
CDR3aa: ASSQAGKGRSPEAF

j_gene: TRBJ1-6
v_gene: TRBV19
CDR3aa: ASRPEGHINSPLH

j_gene: TRBJ2-6
v_gene: TRBV3-1
CDR3aa: ASSQWQSGANVLT

j_gene: TRBJ1-2
v_gene: TRBV4-1
CDR3aa: ASSPGQGFLHGYT

j_gene: TRBJ2-5
v_gene: TRBV19
CDR3aa: ASSIPGDGETQY

j_gene: TRBJ2-3
v_gene: TRBV2
CDR3aa: ASSRAPGTDTQY

j_gene: TRBJ2-7
v_gene: TRBV24-1
CDR3aa: ATSDIGTGGSYEQY